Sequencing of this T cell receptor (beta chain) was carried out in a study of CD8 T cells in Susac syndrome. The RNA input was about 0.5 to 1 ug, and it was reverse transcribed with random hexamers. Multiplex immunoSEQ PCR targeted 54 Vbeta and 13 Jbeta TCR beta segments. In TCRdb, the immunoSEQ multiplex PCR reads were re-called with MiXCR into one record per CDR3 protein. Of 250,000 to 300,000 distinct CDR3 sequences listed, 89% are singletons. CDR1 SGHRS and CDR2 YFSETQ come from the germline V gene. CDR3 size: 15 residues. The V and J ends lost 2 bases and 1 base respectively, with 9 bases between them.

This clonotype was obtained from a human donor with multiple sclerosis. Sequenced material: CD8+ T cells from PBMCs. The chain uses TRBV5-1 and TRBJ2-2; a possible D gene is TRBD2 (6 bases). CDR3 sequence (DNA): TGCGCCAGCAGCTTCTGGGGGGAGAACACCGGGGAGCTGTTTTTT. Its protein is CASSFWGENTGELFF.